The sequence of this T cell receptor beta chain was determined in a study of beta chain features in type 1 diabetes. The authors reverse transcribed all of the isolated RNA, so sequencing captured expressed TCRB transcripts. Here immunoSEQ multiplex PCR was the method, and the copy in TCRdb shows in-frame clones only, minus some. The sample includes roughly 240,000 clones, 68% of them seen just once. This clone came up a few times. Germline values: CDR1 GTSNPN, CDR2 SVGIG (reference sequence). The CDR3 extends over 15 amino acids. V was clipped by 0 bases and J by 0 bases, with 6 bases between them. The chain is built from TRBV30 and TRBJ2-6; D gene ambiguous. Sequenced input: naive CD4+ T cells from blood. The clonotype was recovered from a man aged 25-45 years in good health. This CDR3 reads CAWSVGYSGANVLTF. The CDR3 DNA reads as TGTGCCTGGAGTGTAGGGTACTCTGGGGCCAACGTCCTGACTTTC.